Listed here are 18 T cell receptor beta chains from one sample, sequenced in a study of shared clonotypes between healthy human individuals. The repertoire was sequenced with immunoSEQ multiplex PCR; TCRdb's copy has only in-frame clones and lacks some. The data show around 1,100,000 clones, about 72% seen once. The sequenced sample was memory CD4+ T cells from PBMCs. Subset given: CD45RA-negative fraction. The receptors originated from a man aged 18 to 35 in good health. Some clones in this sample may be carry-over from other donors' samples.

To note about this clone: The same CDR3 also results from other DNA sequences found in this sample. The rearrangement links TRBV18 to TRBJ2-7; weak D call: TRBD1 (7 bases). V lost 3 bases and J 0 bases, leaving 12 bases between the germline ends. Germline V gene sequence: CDR1 KGHSH, CDR2 LQKENI. The CDR3 length is 15 residues. In DNA form, the CDR3 reads TGTGCCAGCTCACCCGGGCAGGGGGGCTCCTACGAGCAGTACTTC. This codes for CASSPGQGGSYEQYF. Together with reference TRBV18 and TRBJ2-7, the CDR3 gives the full variable domain: NAGVMQNPRHLVRRRGQEARLRCSPMKGHSHVYWYRQLPEEGLKFMVYLQKENIIDESGMPKERFSAEFPKEGPSILRIQQVVRGDSAAYFCASSPGQGGSYEQYFGPGTRLTVT.

The rearrangement joins TRBV2 to TRBJ2-7, with 8 bases that match TRBD1. The CDR3 runs to 12 residues. In germline, CDR1 is SNHLY, CDR2 FYNNEI. Unmatched junction bases numbered 3, after V lost 6 bases and J lost 5 bases. The CDR3: CASRNRGDEQYF. The DNA for the CDR3 is TGTGCCAGCAGGAACAGGGGGGACGAGCAGTACTTC.

The DNA of the CDR3 is TGTGCAAGTCGCTTAGGGCTAGCGGGAAGCAATGAGCAGTTCTTC. It codes for CASRLGLAGSNEQFF. This chain links TRBV12-2 with TRBJ2-1; TRBD2, the table's D call, lacks a check against the DNA. TRBV12-2 is a pseudogene segment. The CDR3 has 15 amino acids.

In this sample, this clone turned up a few times. V and J are TRBV10-3 and TRBJ1-1; D is possibly TRBD1 (5 bases). CDR3 length: 17 amino acids. V lost 6 bases and J 0 bases, leaving 20 bases between the germline ends. The germline gives CDR1 ENHRY, CDR2 SYGVKD. The CDR3 DNA sequence: TGTGCCATCAGCCCGAGGGGACTCCAAGATCTGAACACTGAAGCTTTCTTT. Encoded protein: CAISPRGLQDLNTEAFF.

The chain carries TRBV11-3 and TRBJ2-1, with D hard to call. Germline CDR1 reads SGHNT; CDR2 reads YENEEA. The ends were cut back, 7 bases at V and 6 bases at J, with 13 bases in the middle. This CDR3 contains 13 residues. CDR3 loop: CASTPGPGNEQFF. CDR3 in DNA: TGTGCCAGCACCCCCGGCCCCGGCAATGAGCAGTTCTTC.

Of note for this clone: Other DNA sequences within the sample encode an identical CDR3. This rearrangement joins TRBV18 to TRBJ1-4; D call uncertain. Germline CDR1 and CDR2: KGHSH and LQKENI. This CDR3 is built from 13 residues. V was pared by 2 bases and J by 5 bases, with 6 bases between. The DNA of the CDR3 is TGTGCCAGCTCACCAGGCCAAAATGAAAAACTGTTTTTT. It specifies CASSPGQNEKLFF.

This chain links TRBV11-3 with TRBJ2-3; TRBD2 matches 7 bases. The CDR3 covers 16 residues. Germline V gives CDR1 SGHNT, CDR2 YENEEA. V shed 4 bases and J 0 bases; nucleotides not matched to a gene: 7. The CDR3 DNA sequence: TGTGCCAGCAGCTCTCAGCCAGCGGGGAGCACAGATACGCAGTATTTT. This encodes CASSSQPAGSTDTQYF.

This clone was observed a handful of times. The sample has other DNA sequences that encode this CDR3 too. The chain joins TRBV5-4 to TRBJ2-6, with TRBD1 matching over 8 bases. This CDR3 has 15 amino acids. The germline V gene has CDR1 SGHNT and CDR2 YYREEE (reference sequence). V shed 4 bases and J 2 bases; nucleotides not matched to a gene: 2. Here the CDR3 DNA reads TGTGCCAGCAGCCCACAGGGGGCTGGGGCCAACGTCCTGACTTTC. It translates to CASSPQGAGANVLTF.

This chain connects TRBV29-1 to TRBJ1-2; D not resolved. The V end lost 4 bases, the J end lost 8 bases, and 11 bases lay between the germline ends. The germline CDR1 and CDR2 sequences are SQVTM and ANQGSEA. CDR3 size: 11 residues. The CDR3 spells CSVVEGAGYTF. The CDR3 DNA follows: TGCAGCGTTGTAGAGGGAGCGGGCTACACCTTC.

This chain links TRBV2 with TRBJ1-1; TRBD1 might be the D (6 bases). The V gene lost 6 bases and the J gene lost 3 bases, with 20 bases spanning the gap. CDR3 length: 16 residues. Germline V lookup: CDR1 SNHLY, CDR2 FYNNEI. CDR3 in amino acids: CASSQVTGLGDTEAFF. CDR3 sequence (DNA): TGTGCCAGCAGCCAAGTGACAGGTCTTGGGGACACTGAAGCTTTCTTT. The whole variable domain, filled in from reference TRBV2 and TRBJ1-1, reads EPEVTQTPSHQVTQMGQEVILRCVPISNHLYFYWYRQILGQKVEFLVSFYNNEISEKSEIFDDQFSVERPDGSNFTLKIRSTKLEDSAMYFCASSQVTGLGDTEAFFGQGTRLTVV.

This chain connects TRBV18 to TRBJ2-6; D remains unclear. This CDR3 region has 13 residues. Between the trimmed V and J ends, which lost 0 bases and 4 bases, there was a span of 1 base. Germline assignment: CDR1 KGHSH and CDR2 LQKENI. The CDR3 nucleotides are TGTGCCAGCTCACCACCCGGGGCCAACGTCCTGACTTTC. Translation: CASSPPGANVLTF.

The chain recombines TRBV5-4 with TRBJ2-5; perhaps D is TRBD1 or TRBD2 (6 bases each). The V end lost 2 bases, the J end lost 2 bases, and 16 bases lay between the germline ends. Germline CDR1 reads SGHNT; CDR2 reads YYREEE (reference sequence). The CDR3 totals 16 residues. Written as DNA, the CDR3 is TGTGCCAGCAGCTTAGCCGTGGGGGGCTCTCAAGAGACCCAGTACTTC. Translation: CASSLAVGGSQETQYF.

The chain recombines TRBV11-2 with TRBJ1-1; D is unresolved. Germline lookup yields CDR1 SGHAT and CDR2 FQNNGV. Trimming shortened V by 2 bases and J by 1 base, and 11 bases separated the two germline ends. The CDR3 sequence is 15 residues long. CDR3 loop: CASSLTRETNTEAFF. In nucleotides, the CDR3 is TGTGCCAGCAGCTTAACTAGGGAGACGAACACTGAAGCTTTCTTT.

A note on this clone: Germline and junction disagree at one end, which may indicate a read error. The V and J genes are TRBV7-6 and TRBJ2-7, with 11 bases that match TRBD2. The CDR3 loop spans 15 amino acids. Germline V gene data show CDR1 as SGHVS and CDR2 as FNYEAQ. CDR3 in amino acids: CASSVAGGRSYEQYF. CDR3 coding DNA: TGTGCCAGCAGCGTAGCGGGAGGGCGTTCCTACGAGCAGTACTTC.

This clone was recorded many times. This rearrangement joins TRBV7-3 to TRBJ1-2, with D hard to call. The germline V gene encodes CDR1 SGHTA and CDR2 FQGTGA. The germline V and J ends were trimmed by 0 bases and 8 bases, with 10 bases remaining between them. The CDR3 is made up of 13 amino acids. CDR3 nucleotides: TGTGCCAGCAGCTTAACGGGGTTCTCCGGCTACACCTTC. Translated: CASSLTGFSGYTF.

The CDR3 protein is CAKGEAQYF. The CDR3 DNA reads TGCGCCAAGGGAGAAGCCCAGTACTTC. The V and J genes are TRBV4-1 and TRBJ2-5; D is possibly TRBD2 (5 bases). Looked up from germline, CDR1 is MGHRA and CDR2 is YSYEKL. The CDR3 is made up of 9 amino acids. The V end was cut by 10 bases, the J end by 9 bases, with 9 bases between.

This clone was counted only a few times. The same CDR3 also results from other DNA sequences found in this sample. The chain uses TRBV18 and TRBJ2-2; D is unresolved. V was pared by 4 bases and J by 4 bases, with 7 bases between. This CDR3 is 13 amino acids long. Germline-derived CDR1 and CDR2 are KGHSH and LQKENI. CDR3 coding DNA: TGTGCCAGCTCACAGGGTCGCACCGGGGAGCTGTTTTTT. It is translated as CASSQGRTGELFF.

This clone appeared a single time. One junction end disagrees with the germline gene, perhaps due to a read error. The V and J genes are TRBV28 and TRBJ2-1; TRBD1 is a possible D gene (5 bases). Germline V gene lookup returns CDR1 MDHEN and CDR2 SYDVKM. This CDR3 spans 12 amino acids. CDR3 loop: CASSVGQSVVLF. The CDR3 region has the DNA TGTGCCAGCAGTGTGGGGCAGTCCGTGGTACTCTTC.